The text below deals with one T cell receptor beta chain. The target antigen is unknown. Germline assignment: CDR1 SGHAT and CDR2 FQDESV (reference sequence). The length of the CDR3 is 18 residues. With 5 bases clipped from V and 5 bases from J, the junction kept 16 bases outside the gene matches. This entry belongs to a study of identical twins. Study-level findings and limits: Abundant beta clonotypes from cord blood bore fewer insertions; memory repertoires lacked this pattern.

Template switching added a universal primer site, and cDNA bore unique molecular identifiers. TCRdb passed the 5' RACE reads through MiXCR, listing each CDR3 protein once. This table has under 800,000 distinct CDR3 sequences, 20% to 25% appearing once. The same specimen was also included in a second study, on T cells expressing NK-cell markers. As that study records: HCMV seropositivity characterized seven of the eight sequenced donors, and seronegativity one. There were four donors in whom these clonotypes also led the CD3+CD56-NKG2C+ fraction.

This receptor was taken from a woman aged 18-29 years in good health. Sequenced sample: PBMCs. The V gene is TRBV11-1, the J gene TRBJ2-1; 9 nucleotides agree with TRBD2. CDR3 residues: CASSPLRGSGGSDNEQFF. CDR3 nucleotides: TGTGCCAGCAGCCCCTTGAGAGGTAGCGGGGGTTCAGACAATGAGCAGTTCTTC.